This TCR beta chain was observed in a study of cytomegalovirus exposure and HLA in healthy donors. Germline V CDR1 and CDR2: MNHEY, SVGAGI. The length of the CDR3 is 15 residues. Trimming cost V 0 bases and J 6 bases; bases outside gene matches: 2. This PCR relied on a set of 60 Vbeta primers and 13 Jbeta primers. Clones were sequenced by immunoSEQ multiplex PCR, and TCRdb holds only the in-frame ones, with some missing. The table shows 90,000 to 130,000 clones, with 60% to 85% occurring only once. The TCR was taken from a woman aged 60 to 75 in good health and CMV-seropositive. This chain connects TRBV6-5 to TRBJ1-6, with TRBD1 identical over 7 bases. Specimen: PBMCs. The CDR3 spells CASSYSGQSNSPLHF. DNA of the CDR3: TGTGCCAGCAGTTACTCGGGACAGAGTAATTCACCCCTCCACTTT.